This entry concerns a single TCR beta chain. Its antigen is unidentified. The CDR3 runs to 13 residues. The V end lost 8 bases, the J end lost 3 bases, and 13 bases lay between the germline ends. The data are from a study of T cells in localized non-small cell lung cancer. Study-level findings and limits: Appearance in adjacent lung was seen for a median 57 of the top 100 tumor clones. It remains possible that heterogeneity exists, since only one tumor region was sequenced. Measurement of T cell clonality placed uninvolved adjacent lung highest, above the level in tumor.

Clones were read by immunoSEQ multiplex PCR, and TCRdb kept only the in-frame ones, dropping some. The sample consists of 4,000 to 4,500 clones, about two fifths of them appearing once. The sequences come from lung tumor tissue, collected before any cancer treatment. The rearrangement joins TRBV6-7 to TRBJ1-1, with D unresolved. TRBV6-7 is noted as an ORF with a role that remains uncertain. The TCR sequence derives from a woman aged 40-69 years with stage I lung adenocarcinoma. This CDR3 is CASLPPPHTEAFF. In nucleotides, the CDR3 is TGTGCCAGCTTACCTCCACCGCACACTGAAGCTTTCTTT.